The rows below give T cell receptor beta chains drawn from one sample of a study of shared clonotypes between healthy human individuals. TCRdb's table, derived via immunoSEQ multiplex PCR, lists solely in-frame clones and lacks some. The sample records about 2.1 million clones, 90% to 95% being singletons. Sequenced sample: naive CD8+ T cells from PBMCs. Receptor source: a man between 18 and 29 years old in good health. Some clones in this sample may be carry-over from other donors' samples. CDR3s include the opening cysteine and the closing phenylalanine or tryptophan. The D gene is left open where the match is weak. Size tells how often a clone was seen (once, few, many) or the class of an expanded clone, and some rows leave it out.

length: 14
size: -
V: TRBV6-5
D: -
J: TRBJ2-3
DNA: TGTGCCAGCAGTTACGGCTGGGGCACAGATACGCAGTATTTT
CDR3: CASSYGWGTDTQYF

length: 14
size: -
V: TRBV10-1
D: TRBD2
J: TRBJ2-3
DNA: TGCGCCAGCAGTGAGTTCGGGAGGGTGGATACGCAGTATTTT
CDR3: CASSEFGRVDTQYF

length: 14
size: -
V: TRBV19
D: TRBD1
J: TRBJ2-2
DNA: TGTGCCAGTAGTGACGCAGGGGGCACCGGGGAGCTGTTTTTT
CDR3: CASSDAGGTGELFF

length: 16
size: -
V: TRBV5-1
D: TRBD2
J: TRBJ2-7
DNA: TGCGCCAGCAGCTTGGCTCGTCTAGCGGGCACCTACGAGCAGTACTTC
CDR3: CASSLARLAGTYEQYF

length: 14
size: -
V: TRBV25-1
D: -
J: TRBJ2-1
DNA: TGTGCCAGCAGTGAACGGCACCCATGGGGTGAGCAGTTCTTC
CDR3: CASSERHPWGEQFF

length: 13
size: -
V: TRBV29-1
D: -
J: TRBJ2-1
DNA: TGCAGCGGCCTCCTGTGGAGTGACAATGAGCAGTTCTTC
CDR3: CSGLLWSDNEQFF

length: 14
size: -
V: TRBV28
D: TRBD1
J: TRBJ1-2
DNA: TGTGCCACCCGTAAGAAGGGACAGGGGGTTGGCTACACCTTC
CDR3: CATRKKGQGVGYTF

length: 15
size: few
V: TRBV7-9
D: -
J: TRBJ1-4
DNA: TGTGCCAGCAGCTCCTTGACAGGACCAGATGAAAAACTGTTTTTT
CDR3: CASSSLTGPDEKLFF

length: 15
size: -
V: TRBV27
D: -
J: TRBJ1-1
DNA: TGTGCCAGCAGTTTATCCCTGACAATGAACACTGAAGCTTTCTTT
CDR3: CASSLSLTMNTEAFF

length: 12
size: -
V: TRBV19
D: -
J: TRBJ2-1
DNA: TGTGCCAGTACCCACGGTGGTCTGGAGCAGTTCTTC
CDR3: CASTHGGLEQFF

length: 16
size: -
V: TRBV10-1
D: -
J: TRBJ2-5
DNA: TGCGCCAGCAGTGCCTCCCACCAACGGTCCCGGGAGACCCAGTACTTC
CDR3: CASSASHQRSRETQYF

length: 15
size: -
V: TRBV5-1
D: TRBD1
J: TRBJ2-3
DNA: TGCGCCAGCAGCACCCGGACAGGGGGCCCAGATACGCAGTATTTT
CDR3: CASSTRTGGPDTQYF

length: 12
size: once
V: TRBV7-2
D: -
J: TRBJ2-7
DNA: TGTGCCAGCAGCTTAGGGGCTATCGAGCAGTACTTC
CDR3: CASSLGAIEQYF

length: 17
size: -
V: TRBV9
D: -
J: TRBJ1-2
DNA: TGTGCCAGCAGCGGGAGTGCACGGGCCGGCCCTAACTATGGCTACACCTTC
CDR3: CASSGSARAGPNYGYTF

length: 13
size: -
V: TRBV9
D: -
J: TRBJ2-3
DNA: TGTGCCAGCAGCGTCGGAGGTACAGATACGCAGTATTTT
CDR3: CASSVGGTDTQYF

length: 18
size: -
V: TRBV7-9
D: TRBD1
J: TRBJ2-2
DNA: TGTGCCAGCAGCTCCCGACAGGGTGGGGTAACGAACACCGGGGAGCTGTTTTTT
CDR3: CASSSRQGGVTNTGELFF

length: 16
size: -
V: TRBV5-5
D: -
J: TRBJ1-3
DNA: TGTGCCAGCAGGGGGGCGGGACGGCACTCTGGAAACACCATATATTTT
CDR3: CASRGAGRHSGNTIYF

length: 13
size: -
V: TRBV7-7
D: -
J: TRBJ2-1
DNA: TGTGCCAGCAGCTCGACAGCATACAATGAGCAGTTCTTC
CDR3: CASSSTAYNEQFF

length: 14
size: -
V: TRBV19
D: -
J: TRBJ1-4
DNA: TGTGCCAGTAGTTCCCGGGGGCTTAATGAAAAACTGTTTTTT
CDR3: CASSSRGLNEKLFF

length: 12
size: -
V: TRBV2
D: -
J: TRBJ2-1
DNA: TGTGCCAGCAGTGAAGGAGGCTATGAGCAGTTCTTC
CDR3: CASSEGGYEQFF

length: 14
size: -
V: TRBV2
D: TRBD2
J: TRBJ2-3
DNA: TGTGCCAGCTGGAGCGGGAGAGGGACAGATACGCAGTATTTT
CDR3: CASWSGRGTDTQYF

length: 15
size: -
V: TRBV19
D: -
J: TRBJ1-5
DNA: TGTGCCAGTAGTATAGATCACCGGAACAATCAGCCCCAGCATTTT
CDR3: CASSIDHRNNQPQHF

length: 16
size: -
V: TRBV19
D: -
J: TRBJ1-5
DNA: TGTGCCAGTCGTATGGAACCCTCGAGGCGCAATCAGCCCCAGCATTTT
CDR3: CASRMEPSRRNQPQHF

length: 13
size: -
V: TRBV7-9
D: -
J: TRBJ1-2
DNA: TGTGCCAGCAGCCCCGGTACTGACTATGGCTACACCTTC
CDR3: CASSPGTDYGYTF

length: 13
size: -
V: TRBV27
D: -
J: TRBJ2-7
DNA: TGTGCCAGCAGCCCCCGATTAGGCTACGAGCAGTACTTC
CDR3: CASSPRLGYEQYF

length: 12
size: once
V: TRBV6-6
D: -
J: TRBJ1-2
DNA: TGTGCCAGCAGCCCGGGGGCTTCGGGCTACACCTTC
CDR3: CASSPGASGYTF

length: 15
size: once
V: TRBV6-4
D: -
J: TRBJ2-7
DNA: TGTGCCATCCGCATTACGACAGTCTATTACTACGAGCAGTACTTC
CDR3: CAIRITTVYYYEQYF

length: 14
size: -
V: TRBV28
D: TRBD1
J: TRBJ1-5
DNA: TGTGCCAGCAGCCACGACAGGGACGTTCTACCCCAGCATTTT
CDR3: CASSHDRDVLPQHF

length: 15
size: -
V: TRBV2
D: TRBD2
J: TRBJ2-1
DNA: TGTGCCAGCAGTGTCGGGGGGGGCTCCTACAATGAGCAGTTCTTC
CDR3: CASSVGGGSYNEQFF

length: 13
size: few
V: TRBV27
D: -
J: TRBJ1-1
DNA: TGTGCCAGCAGTTTATCCGTCGTTACTGAAGCTTTCTTT
CDR3: CASSLSVVTEAFF

length: 15
size: -
V: TRBV27
D: TRBD1
J: TRBJ2-3
DNA: TGTGCCAGCAGTTTGACAGGGGGTTGGGCAGATACGCAGTATTTT
CDR3: CASSLTGGWADTQYF

length: 16
size: -
V: TRBV14
D: TRBD2
J: TRBJ2-3
DNA: TGTGCCAGCAGCCGTTGGACTAGCGGGAGTTTGGATACGCAGTATTTT
CDR3: CASSRWTSGSLDTQYF

length: 18
size: -
V: TRBV30
D: -
J: TRBJ2-7
DNA: TGTGCCTGGAGTCCCGTGTTTTCCGTCGACTCCCGGCCCTACGAGCAGTACTTC
CDR3: CAWSPVFSVDSRPYEQYF

length: 15
size: -
V: TRBV14
D: -
J: TRBJ2-2
DNA: TGTGCCAGCAGCCAAGATCATGCTTGGGGCGGGGAGCTGTTTTTT
CDR3: CASSQDHAWGGELFF

length: 13
size: -
V: TRBV13
D: TRBD1
J: TRBJ2-7
DNA: TGTGCCAGCAGCCCACCAGACAGGGGCGAGCAGTACTTC
CDR3: CASSPPDRGEQYF

length: 15
size: -
V: TRBV27
D: -
J: TRBJ1-1
DNA: TGTGCCAGCAGTTTAGGTCGGGACAAGAACACTGAAGCTTTCTTT
CDR3: CASSLGRDKNTEAFF

length: 14
size: -
V: TRBV9
D: -
J: TRBJ2-5
DNA: TGTGCCAGCAGCGTCCTGGGCAGGGAAGAGACCCAGTACTTC
CDR3: CASSVLGREETQYF

length: 16
size: -
V: TRBV5-6
D: TRBD2
J: TRBJ2-5
DNA: TGTGCCAGCAGCTTCGGGACTAGCGGGAACCCGGAGACCCAGTACTTC
CDR3: CASSFGTSGNPETQYF

length: 13
size: -
V: TRBV10-3
D: -
J: TRBJ1-1
DNA: TGTGCCATCAAGGGGGGGCATGGAACTGAAGCTTTCTTT
CDR3: CAIKGGHGTEAFF

length: 14
size: -
V: TRBV5-4
D: TRBD1
J: TRBJ2-7
DNA: TGTGCCAGCAGAAACGGACAGGGTTTCCACGAGCAGTACTTC
CDR3: CASRNGQGFHEQYF

length: 17
size: -
V: TRBV6-1
D: TRBD2
J: TRBJ2-7
DNA: TGTGCCAGCAGTGAAAACCTAGCGGGAGGGATTACCTACGAGCAGTACTTC
CDR3: CASSENLAGGITYEQYF

length: 12
size: -
V: TRBV6-1
D: -
J: TRBJ2-7
DNA: TGTGCCCGCAGGGGTTTGAAGAACGAGCAGTACTTC
CDR3: CARRGLKNEQYF

length: 15
size: -
V: TRBV14
D: -
J: TRBJ2-5
DNA: TGTGCCAGCAGCCAAATCCGGACGGCCCGTGAGACCCAGTACTTC
CDR3: CASSQIRTARETQYF

length: 13
size: -
V: TRBV25-1
D: TRBD1
J: TRBJ2-5
DNA: TGTGCCAGCAGTGCCGACAGGGTCCAGACCCAGTACTTC
CDR3: CASSADRVQTQYF

length: 15
size: -
V: TRBV7-3
D: -
J: TRBJ2-1
DNA: TGTGCCAGCAGCTTGAGCGGTAGCTCCTACAATGAGCAGTTCTTC
CDR3: CASSLSGSSYNEQFF